This record covers a single T cell receptor beta chain. Its antigen is still unknown. The CDR3 length is 16 residues. With 5 bases clipped from V and 5 bases from J, the junction kept 7 bases outside the gene matches. Per germline, CDR1 MNHNY and CDR2 SVGAGI (reference sequence). This sample was included in a study of T cells after posttransplantation cyclophosphamide. Study-level points and caveats: Blood and skin or GI T cell repertoires showed limited TRB overlap.

Libraries were prepared by immunoSEQ multiplex PCR; TCRdb keeps only in-frame clonotypes and omits some of them. The sample holds over 2,500 clones; about 85% are singletons and the top ten take roughly 8.8%. Treatment was busulfan-fludarabine conditioning, a marrow graft, and cyclophosphamide on days +3 and +4. The sequence derives from a male patient between 55 and 70 years old who received an allogeneic stem cell transplant from a related donor and was CMV-positive. Some T cells may arise from the graft donor. Source: PBMCs, taken around 6 months after allogeneic stem cell transplant with posttransplant cyclophosphamide. This sequence joins TRBV6-6 and TRBJ1-5; TRBD1 aligns across 12 bases. CDR3 DNA sequence: TGTGCCAGCAGTCCAAGGGACAGGGGGCAATATCAGCCCCAGCATTTT. It encodes CASSPRDRGQYQPQHF.